In its sample, the clone carrying this T cell receptor (beta chain) was seen once. The sample originates from a study of T cell responses to AZD1222 COVID-19 vaccine. TCRdb keeps only in-frame clones here, not all; method: immunoSEQ multiplex PCR. Of 90,000 to 130,000 clones listed, roughly four fifths are singletons. The input for sequencing was peripheral blood, taken on day 0 of AZD1222 vaccination. This sequence originates from an adult in good health.

The CDR3 is CASSLERGRAAQPQHF. The CDR3 DNA reads TGTGCCAGCAGCTTGGAAAGGGGCAGGGCGGCTCAGCCCCAGCATTTT. The chain is built from TRBV5-8 and TRBJ1-5; D perhaps matches TRBD1 (5 bases). Germline V lookup: CDR1 SGHTS, CDR2 YDEGEE. Trimming removed 0 bases at V and 6 bases at J, with 16 bases between. The CDR3 is made up of 16 amino acids.